The rows below give T cell receptor beta chains drawn from one sample of a study of T cell repertoires in ileal Crohn's disease. Here immunoSEQ multiplex PCR was the method, and the copy in TCRdb shows in-frame clones only, minus some. Counted here are about 15,000 clones, over 65% occurring once; the ten biggest clones make up around a tenth. The sample comprised ileal tissue. The receptors were gathered from an adult with Crohn's disease. The CDR3 runs from the conserved cysteine through the conserved F or W. Each record gives: D gene, J gene, V gene, clone size, CDR3 protein, CDR3 DNA. D genes are given only for firm matches. The size field is filled for only some rows; it gives once, few, many or a size class.

NA,TRBJ2-7,TRBV6-6,NA,CASSRISGRQQYF,TGTGCCAGCAGTCGCATTTCAGGGAGGCAGCAGTACTTC
TRBD1,TRBJ1-1,TRBV6-6,NA,CASSYRGGESDAFF,TGTGCCAGCAGTTACCGAGGGGGCGAAAGTGATGCTTTCTTT
NA,TRBJ1-3,TRBV6-1,NA,CASSEVSYGNTIYF,TGTGCCAGCAGTGAAGTGTCGTATGGAAACACCATATATTTT
NA,TRBJ1-5,TRBV19,NA,CASSIGQVRGQPQHF,TGTGCCAGTAGTATAGGACAGGTTCGCGGCCAGCCCCAGCATTTT
NA,TRBJ1-2,TRBV5-1,NA,CASSITGNYGYTF,TGCGCCAGCAGCATTACAGGGAACTATGGCTACACCTTC
NA,TRBJ1-1,TRBV18,NA,CASSAETAEAFF,TGTGCCAGCTCAGCCGAGACAGCGGAAGCTTTCTTT
TRBD1,TRBJ1-1,TRBV6-6,NA,CASSSLETGAEEAFF,TGTGCCAGCAGTTCCCTCGAGACAGGGGCCGAGGAGGCTTTCTTT
TRBD2,TRBJ2-3,TRBV6-5,NA,CASSFRTSGSTDTQYF,TGTGCCAGCAGTTTCAGGACTAGCGGGAGCACAGATACGCAGTATTTT
NA,TRBJ1-1,TRBV5-1,few,CASNPGHYQGNTEAFF,TGCGCCAGCAACCCGGGACATTACCAGGGGAACACTGAAGCTTTCTTT
NA,TRBJ2-1,TRBV27,NA,CASSLDHYNEQFF,TGTGCCAGCAGTCTAGACCACTACAATGAGCAGTTCTTC
TRBD2,TRBJ2-4,TRBV18,few,CASSLSAGGKNIQYF,TGTGCCAGCTCACTATCAGCGGGGGGCAAAAACATTCAGTACTTC
TRBD1,TRBJ1-3,TRBV7-9,NA,CASSGTGGTGNTIYF,TGTGCCAGCAGCGGCACAGGGGGAACCGGAAACACCATATATTTT
TRBD2,TRBJ2-3,TRBV9,few,CASSVVGSGVTDTQYF,TGTGCCAGCAGCGTAGTAGGTAGCGGGGTCACGGATACGCAGTATTTT
NA,TRBJ1-6,TRBV5-1,few,CASRGGGPINSPLHF,TGCGCCAGCCGCGGCGGGGGGCCGATTAATTCACCCCTCCACTTT
TRBD2,TRBJ2-1,TRBV18,NA,CASSLGLANVNEQFF,TGTGCCAGCTCACTGGGACTAGCGAACGTCAATGAGCAGTTCTTC
TRBD2,TRBJ2-7,TRBV9,NA,CASSATTSGGDYEQYF,TGTGCCAGCAGCGCAACGACTAGCGGGGGGGACTACGAGCAGTACTTC
TRBD1,TRBJ1-2,TRBV7-8,NA,CASSLRTGPANYGYTF,TGTGCCAGCAGTTTAAGGACAGGGCCTGCTAACTATGGCTACACCTTC
TRBD2,TRBJ2-3,TRBV10-3,few,CAVGTSPTDTQYF,TGTGCCGTCGGGACTAGCCCCACAGATACGCAGTATTTT
NA,TRBJ2-7,TRBV29-1,NA,CSVAQGFSYEQYF,TGCAGCGTGGCACAGGGTTTCTCCTACGAGCAGTACTTC
NA,TRBJ1-6,TRBV30,NA,CAWTGYNSPLHF,TGTGCCTGGACGGGATATAATTCACCCCTCCACTTT
TRBD1,TRBJ1-2,TRBV18,NA,CASSPLWTGGAGGYTF,TGTGCCAGCTCACCACTTTGGACAGGGGGCGCGGGTGGCTACACCTTC
NA,TRBJ2-3,TRBV19,NA,CASKGWADTQYF,TGTGCCAGTAAGGGGTGGGCAGATACGCAGTATTTT
NA,TRBJ1-2,TRBV7-9,few,CASSQNEGYTF,TGTGCCAGCAGCCAAAACGAGGGCTACACCTTC
NA,TRBJ1-2,TRBV5-1,once,CASSLGEQDGYTF,TGCGCCAGCAGCTTGGGGGAGCAGGATGGCTACACCTTC
TRBD1,TRBJ1-6,TRBV20-1,NA,CSGGGATPLHF,TGCAGTGGAGGGGGCGCGACACCCCTCCACTTT
TRBD1,TRBJ2-3,TRBV13,NA,CASSHEAWDRPLTDTQYF,TGTGCCAGCAGCCACGAGGCCTGGGACAGACCGCTCACAGATACGCAGTATTTT
NA,TRBJ1-2,TRBV9,once,CASSQTPRQVPNYGYTF,TGTGCCAGCAGCCAGACCCCCCGACAGGTGCCTAACTATGGCTACACCTTC
TRBD1,TRBJ2-1,TRBV27,NA,CASSLQGARAEQFF,TGTGCCAGCAGTTTACAGGGGGCACGGGCTGAGCAGTTCTTC
NA,TRBJ2-2,TRBV7-2,NA,CASSSLAGILNTGELFF,TGTGCCAGCAGCTCCCTGGCGGGGATACTCAACACCGGGGAGCTGTTTTTT
TRBD2,TRBJ2-5,TRBV5-5,NA,CASSRDPGLVKETQYF,TGTGCCAGCAGCCGAGACCCGGGACTAGTAAAAGAGACCCAGTACTTC
NA,TRBJ2-3,TRBV5-1,NA,CASSSGEDTQYF,TGCGCCAGCAGCTCGGGTGAAGATACGCAGTATTTT
TRBD1,TRBJ2-7,TRBV5-4,NA,CASSLPGTGFYEQYF,TGTGCCAGCAGCTTGCCCGGGACAGGGTTCTACGAGCAGTACTTC
NA,TRBJ1-1,TRBV30,NA,CAWSTSFEAFF,TGTGCCTGGAGTACGAGCTTTGAAGCTTTCTTT
NA,TRBJ2-6,TRBV19,NA,CASTNSGANVLTF,TGTGCCAGTACTAACTCTGGGGCCAACGTCCTGACTTTC
NA,TRBJ2-7,TRBV2,NA,CASRSTVSSYEQYF,TGTGCCAGCAGGAGCACAGTGAGCTCCTACGAGCAGTACTTC
NA,TRBJ2-3,TRBV5-4,NA,CASSLGWRPTDTQYF,TGTGCCAGCAGCTTAGGTTGGAGGCCCACAGATACGCAGTATTTT
NA,TRBJ2-2,TRBV30,NA,CAWRRLNTGELFF,TGTGCCTGGAGGAGACTCAACACCGGGGAGCTGTTTTTT
TRBD1,TRBJ1-1,TRBV30,NA,CAWSDRDSLQDTEAFF,TGTGCCTGGAGTGATCGGGACAGTCTCCAAGACACTGAAGCTTTCTTT
TRBD1,TRBJ2-5,TRBV19,NA,CASSLTGGPETQYF,TGTGCCAGTAGTTTGACAGGGGGCCCCGAGACCCAGTACTTC
NA,TRBJ2-1,TRBV7-2,NA,CASSLESETYNEQFF,TGTGCCAGCAGCTTAGAAAGCGAAACGTACAATGAGCAGTTCTTC
NA,TRBJ2-7,TRBV27,NA,CASSLWGGGEQYF,TGTGCCAGCAGTTTATGGGGGGGCGGGGAGCAGTACTTC
TRBD2,TRBJ2-1,TRBV11-2,NA,CASSPIAGGFEQFF,TGTGCCAGCAGCCCAATAGCGGGGGGTTTTGAGCAGTTCTTC
NA,TRBJ2-6,TRBV19,NA,CATNRRAGANVLTF,TGTGCCACCAATCGTCGCGCTGGGGCCAACGTCCTGACTTTC
NA,TRBJ2-3,TRBV30,once,CAWNIRADTQYF,TGTGCCTGGAACATTCGGGCAGATACGCAGTATTTT
NA,TRBJ1-2,TRBV5-6,NA,CASSLGTGSYGYTF,TGTGCCAGCAGCTTGGGAACGGGGAGCTATGGCTACACCTTC
NA,TRBJ1-5,TRBV5-4,once,CASSLGGGHQPQHF,TGTGCCAGCAGCTTGGGAGGAGGGCATCAGCCCCAGCATTTT
NA,TRBJ2-1,TRBV2,few,CASSEWLSSYNEQFF,TGTGCCAGCAGTGAATGGTTGAGCTCCTACAATGAGCAGTTCTTC
TRBD1,TRBJ1-1,TRBV9,NA,CASSSAGQNVFF,TGTGCCAGCAGCTCGGCGGGACAGAATGTTTTCTTT